The rows below give T cell receptor beta chains drawn from one sample of a study of T cell changes during pregnancy in multiple sclerosis. The method was immunoSEQ multiplex PCR; TCRdb's version includes in-frame clones alone and lacks a portion of them. The sample shows roughly 43,000 clones, approximately 90% of them seen only once. Sequenced here: CD4+ T cells from peripheral blood mononuclear cells, sampled after pregnancy. These receptors were taken from a female donor with multiple sclerosis, enrolled in a pregnancy study. The CDR3 runs from the conserved cysteine through the conserved F or W. The D gene is left open where the match is weak. Rows give clone size only sometimes, using once, few, many, or a class for an expanded clone.

size	V	D	J	CDR3
NA	TRBV5-6	NA	TRBJ2-7	CASSLGWAGASYEQYF
NA	TRBV11-2	NA	TRBJ2-2	CASSLQGTNTGELFF
NA	TRBV2	TRBD2	TRBJ2-4	CASSDEIAGAKNIQYF
NA	TRBV5-1	TRBD2	TRBJ2-7	CASSLGLGTSGYEQYF
NA	TRBV9	NA	TRBJ2-3	CASSVGTGASTDTQYF
few	TRBV7-9	TRBD2	TRBJ2-7	CASSLLTSAAYEQYF
NA	TRBV11-2	NA	TRBJ1-1	CASSYRVGTEAFF
NA	TRBV9	NA	TRBJ2-3	CASSVSLATDTQYF
NA	TRBV18	NA	TRBJ1-5	CASSPEAGNGQPQHF
NA	TRBV4-1	TRBD2	TRBJ2-3	CASSQESGRAMGDTQYF
NA	TRBV2	TRBD2	TRBJ2-3	CASSGLAGAVDTQYF
NA	TRBV2	TRBD1	TRBJ1-1	CASSPTAGQGRTEAFF
NA	TRBV5-5	NA	TRBJ2-7	CASSLYDTGSYEQYF
NA	TRBV6-5	TRBD2	TRBJ2-2	CASSYRPSGYTGELFF
NA	TRBV11-2	NA	TRBJ2-3	CASSPSRSLDTQYF
NA	TRBV2	TRBD1	TRBJ1-2	CASSQGQGANYGYTF
few	TRBV10-3	TRBD1	TRBJ2-7	CAISGSGGSYEQYF
NA	TRBV27	TRBD2	TRBJ2-1	CASFTSGRGGEQFF
few	TRBV19	TRBD1	TRBJ1-5	CASSPGTGGYQPQHF
NA	TRBV7-3	TRBD2	TRBJ2-1	CASSRASGSNEQFF
NA	TRBV6-6	TRBD2	TRBJ2-1	CASRTGTSGYNEQFF
NA	TRBV6-5	NA	TRBJ1-2	CASSHSYGYTF
NA	TRBV4-2	TRBD1	TRBJ2-7	CASSQAQGVGWSVEQYF
many	TRBV27	TRBD1	TRBJ1-2	CASRYSRDSYGYTF
NA	TRBV13	TRBD1	TRBJ2-5	CASSPRDREETQYF
NA	TRBV7-2	NA	TRBJ2-5	CASSLGGGGAETQYF
NA	TRBV9	TRBD2	TRBJ2-5	CASSVGSSGGRETQYF
NA	TRBV6-5	TRBD2	TRBJ2-1	CASSLTSGRINEQFF
few	TRBV23-1	NA	TRBJ1-3	CASSQGRVRHTIYF
NA	TRBV2	NA	TRBJ2-4	CASSDRQVGIQYF
NA	TRBV2	TRBD1	TRBJ1-2	CASSRQGSAVGYTF
NA	TRBV11-2	TRBD1	TRBJ2-2	CASSLGGGKNTGELFF
once	TRBV5-4	TRBD1	TRBJ2-7	CASSLRDRGITYEQYF
NA	TRBV5-5	TRBD2	TRBJ2-1	CASSLSGPSSYNEQFF
NA	TRBV4-1	NA	TRBJ1-4	CASSQPDRSGEKLFF
NA	TRBV19	NA	TRBJ2-3	CASSRSVESTDTQYF
NA	TRBV11-2	TRBD2	TRBJ2-7	CASSVAGGSGEQYF
NA	TRBV6-1	TRBD1	TRBJ1-2	CASSGGTDYGYTF
NA	TRBV2	TRBD1	TRBJ2-1	CASTKTGTGAYNEQFF
NA	TRBV6-1	NA	TRBJ1-2	CASSERRDRSLFGYTF
few	TRBV7-2	NA	TRBJ1-1	CASSPQTGAEAFF